This T cell receptor (beta chain) was sequenced in a study of blood T cell repertoires in COVID-19. As for the study in general: Samples of COVID-19 (acute and convalescent) were obtained from the United States, Italy and Spain.

TCRdb's copy holds only in-frame clones and misses some; the assay was immunoSEQ multiplex PCR. This sample has about 140,000 clones, with roughly 80% found just once. V dropped 5 bases and J dropped 9 bases, with 14 bases sitting between them. The germline V gene has CDR1 MDHEN and CDR2 SYDVKM. This CDR3 comprises 13 residues. This clonotype was sampled from a woman aged 45 to 65 with active or convalescent COVID-19. The chain links TRBV28 to TRBJ1-3; possibly TRBD1 for D (6 bases). Sequencing input: peripheral blood. The CDR3 region is CASSPQGVGTIYF. The CDR3 bases are TGTGCCAGCAGTCCACAGGGAGTTGGCACCATATATTTT.